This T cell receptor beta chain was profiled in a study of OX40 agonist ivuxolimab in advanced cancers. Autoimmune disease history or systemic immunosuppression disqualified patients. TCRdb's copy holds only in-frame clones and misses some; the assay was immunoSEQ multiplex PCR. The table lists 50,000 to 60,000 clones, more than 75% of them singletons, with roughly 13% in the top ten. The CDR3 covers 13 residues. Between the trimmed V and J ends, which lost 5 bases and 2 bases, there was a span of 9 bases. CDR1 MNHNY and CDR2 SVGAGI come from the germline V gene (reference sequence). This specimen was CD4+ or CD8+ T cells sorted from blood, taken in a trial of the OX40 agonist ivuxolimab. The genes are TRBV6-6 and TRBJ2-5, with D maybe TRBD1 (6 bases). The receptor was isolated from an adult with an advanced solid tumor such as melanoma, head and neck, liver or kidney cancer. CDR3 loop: CASSPGQQETQYF. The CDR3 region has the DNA TGTGCCAGCAGTCCCGGACAGCAAGAGACCCAGTACTTC.